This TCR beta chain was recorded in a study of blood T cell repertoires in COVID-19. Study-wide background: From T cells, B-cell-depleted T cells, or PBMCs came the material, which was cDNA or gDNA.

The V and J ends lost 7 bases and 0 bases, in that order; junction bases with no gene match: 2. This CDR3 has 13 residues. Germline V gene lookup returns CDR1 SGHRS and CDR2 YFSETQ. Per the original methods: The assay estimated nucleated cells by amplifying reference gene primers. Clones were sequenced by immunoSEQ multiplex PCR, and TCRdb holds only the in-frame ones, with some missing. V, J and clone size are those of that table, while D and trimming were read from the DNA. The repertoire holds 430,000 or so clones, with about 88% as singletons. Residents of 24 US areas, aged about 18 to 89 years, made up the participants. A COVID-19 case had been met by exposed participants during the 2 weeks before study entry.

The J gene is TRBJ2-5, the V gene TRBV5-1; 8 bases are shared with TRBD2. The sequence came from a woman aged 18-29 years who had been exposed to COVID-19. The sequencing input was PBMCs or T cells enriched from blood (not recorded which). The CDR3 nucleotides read TGCGCCAGCGGCGGGAGGAACCAAGAGACCCAGTACTTC. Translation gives CASGGRNQETQYF.